These T cell receptor beta chains were read from a single sample in a study of blood T cell repertoires in COVID-19. The table came from immunoSEQ multiplex PCR; TCRdb's copy has only in-frame clones and leaves some out. The sample holds around 450,000 clones; 87% are singletons and the top ten take approximately 2%. The source material was PBMCs or T cells enriched from blood (not recorded which). These receptor sequences come from a woman between 18 and 29 years old with acute COVID-19. CDR3s include the opening cysteine and the closing phenylalanine or tryptophan. D genes are given only for firm matches. Size values are once, few and many counts, or a class for expanded clones, and some rows have none.

V gene: TRBV19
J gene: TRBJ1-6
clone size: .
D gene: .
CDR3 DNA: TGTGCCAGTAGTATATCGGGAGGCGGGTCACCCCTCCACTTT
CDR3 protein: CASSISGGGSPLHF

V gene: TRBV6-5
J gene: TRBJ1-1
clone size: .
D gene: TRBD1
CDR3 DNA: TGTGCCAGCAGTCAGACGACAGGGGGCAGAACTGAAGCTTTCTTT
CDR3 protein: CASSQTTGGRTEAFF

V gene: TRBV28
J gene: TRBJ2-2
clone size: .
D gene: TRBD1
CDR3 DNA: TGTGCCAGCAGTTTATCGAGGGGGACAGGGGGGACCGGGGAGCTGTTTTTT
CDR3 protein: CASSLSRGTGGTGELFF

V gene: TRBV2
J gene: TRBJ1-6
clone size: .
D gene: TRBD1
CDR3 DNA: TGTGCCAGCATACGTTCAGGACAGGGTAATTCACCCCTCCACTTT
CDR3 protein: CASIRSGQGNSPLHF

V gene: TRBV7-3
J gene: TRBJ2-5
clone size: .
D gene: .
CDR3 DNA: TGTGCCAGCAGCTTTGGGGGGGAGACCCAGTACTTC
CDR3 protein: CASSFGGETQYF

V gene: TRBV12-5
J gene: TRBJ2-7
clone size: .
D gene: TRBD1
CDR3 DNA: TGTGCTAGTGGACCCGGACAGGGTACCCACGAGCAGTACTTC
CDR3 protein: CASGPGQGTHEQYF

V gene: TRBV6-5
J gene: TRBJ1-2
clone size: once
D gene: TRBD1
CDR3 DNA: TGTGCCAGTTGGGACAGGCTTAACTATGGCTACACCTTC
CDR3 protein: CASWDRLNYGYTF

V gene: TRBV11-2
J gene: TRBJ1-6
clone size: .
D gene: TRBD1
CDR3 DNA: TGTGCCAGCAGCCTCGCAGGGGGCGCGACACCCCTCCACTTT
CDR3 protein: CASSLAGGATPLHF

V gene: TRBV10-3
J gene: TRBJ2-5
clone size: .
D gene: .
CDR3 DNA: TGTGCCACCCGGACAGACCAAGAGACCCAGTACTTC
CDR3 protein: CATRTDQETQYF

V gene: TRBV9
J gene: TRBJ2-5
clone size: .
D gene: TRBD2
CDR3 DNA: TGTGCCAGCAGCGTTAGGGGACTAGAGGGACAAGAGACCCAGTACTTC
CDR3 protein: CASSVRGLEGQETQYF

V gene: TRBV7-2
J gene: TRBJ2-7
clone size: .
D gene: TRBD2
CDR3 DNA: TGTGCCAGCAGGGCTGAGAGCGGGAAGCCCGAGCAGTACTTC
CDR3 protein: CASRAESGKPEQYF

V gene: TRBV7-9
J gene: TRBJ2-7
clone size: .
D gene: TRBD2
CDR3 DNA: TGTGCCAGCAGCTCACCTAGCGGGGCATCCTACGAGCAGTACTTC
CDR3 protein: CASSSPSGASYEQYF

V gene: TRBV28
J gene: TRBJ2-2
clone size: .
D gene: .
CDR3 DNA: TGTGCCAGCAGTTTCCTCCCCGGGGAGCTGTTTTTT
CDR3 protein: CASSFLPGELFF

V gene: TRBV11-2
J gene: TRBJ2-1
clone size: .
D gene: .
CDR3 DNA: TGTGCCAGCAGCCCCGGGTACGACAATGAGCAGTTCTTC
CDR3 protein: CASSPGYDNEQFF

V gene: TRBV19
J gene: TRBJ2-7
clone size: .
D gene: TRBD1
CDR3 DNA: TGTGCCAGCGGACAGGGGAGCGACGAGCAGTACTTC
CDR3 protein: CASGQGSDEQYF

V gene: TRBV18
J gene: TRBJ1-3
clone size: .
D gene: TRBD1
CDR3 DNA: TGTGCCAGCTCACCGAAGGGACAGGGTGCTGGAAACACCATATATTTT
CDR3 protein: CASSPKGQGAGNTIYF

V gene: TRBV5-1
J gene: TRBJ2-7
clone size: .
D gene: TRBD1
CDR3 DNA: TGCGCCAGCAGCTTGGTGGGACAGCCATCCTACGAGCAGTACTTC
CDR3 protein: CASSLVGQPSYEQYF

V gene: TRBV28
J gene: TRBJ2-3
clone size: .
D gene: TRBD2
CDR3 DNA: TGTGCCAGCAGTGCTCTACCCGGGACTAGCGGCCCAGCGGGTACGCAGTATTTT
CDR3 protein: CASSALPGTSGPAGTQYF

V gene: TRBV5-6
J gene: TRBJ1-2
clone size: .
D gene: TRBD1
CDR3 DNA: TGTGCCAGCACCCCGTGGGGGAGACAGGGGCCCGCTAACTATGGCTACACCTTC
CDR3 protein: CASTPWGRQGPANYGYTF

V gene: TRBV7-2
J gene: TRBJ2-3
clone size: .
D gene: TRBD2
CDR3 DNA: TGTGCCAGCAACTTACTAGCGGGAGTTACTCCAGATACGCAGTATTTT
CDR3 protein: CASNLLAGVTPDTQYF

V gene: TRBV5-4
J gene: TRBJ1-1
clone size: .
D gene: .
CDR3 DNA: TGTGCCAGCAGCCTCAGAGACAGGATGGCGGACACTGAAGCTTTCTTT
CDR3 protein: CASSLRDRMADTEAFF

V gene: TRBV7-9
J gene: TRBJ1-1
clone size: few
D gene: .
CDR3 DNA: TGTGCCAGCAGCGGAGGAACCAACACTGAAGCTTTCTTT
CDR3 protein: CASSGGTNTEAFF

V gene: TRBV4-3
J gene: TRBJ2-7
clone size: .
D gene: .
CDR3 DNA: TGCGCCAGCAGCCAAGATTTGACACCCCCTAACTACGAGCAGTACTTC
CDR3 protein: CASSQDLTPPNYEQYF